In its sample, the clone carrying this TCR beta chain was seen a few times. Germline CDR1 is SGHRS and CDR2 is YFSETQ. V trimming: 3 bases; J trimming: 4 bases; junction bases outside the gene matches: 2. This CDR3 region has 13 residues. This sample stems from a study of CD8+ T cells in alopecia areata. Treatment in this sample: oral pan-JAK inhibitor, 5-10 mg twice daily. RNA extraction and reverse transcription yielded cDNA as sequencing template. Profiled with immunoSEQ multiplex PCR; TCRdb holds only in-frame clones, not every one. This sample has about 200,000 clones; about 62% occur once, and the top ten carry 5.5%.

V and J are TRBV5-1 and TRBJ1-2; 8 nucleotides line up with TRBD1. This clonotype was sampled from a human donor with alopecia areata. The sequences come from CD4+ T cells sorted from blood, collected at week 24, from a patient treated with tofacitinib. The CDR3 DNA follows: TGCGCCAGCAGCTCCGGACAGGGCTATGGCTACACCTTC. Protein: CASSSGQGYGYTF.